Each of the 30 T cell receptor beta chains below was sequenced from the same sample in a study of OX40 agonist ivuxolimab in advanced cancers. The protocol was immunoSEQ multiplex PCR, while the TCRdb copy is restricted to in-frame clones and leaves out a portion. In the table there are about 51,000 clones, 84% of which are singletons. This material consisted of CD4+ or CD8+ T cells sorted from blood, taken in a trial of the OX40 agonist ivuxolimab. The source of these receptors is an adult with an advanced solid tumor such as melanoma, head and neck, liver or kidney cancer.

This CDR3 is CASRPGQGEDYGYTF. The CDR3 coding sequence is TGTGCCAGCAGGCCCGGACAGGGGGAAGACTATGGCTACACCTTC. V gene TRBV7-3 combines with J gene TRBJ1-2; 10 nucleotides match TRBD1. Germline CDR1 is SGHTA and CDR2 is FQGTGA. Germline trimming cut 6 bases from V and 3 bases from J; bases unmatched to any gene: 7. The CDR3 has 15 amino acids.

This clone was seen only once. The chain links TRBV6-1 to TRBJ1-5, with D tentatively TRBD1 (5 bases). CDR1 MNHNS and CDR2 SASEGT come from the germline V gene. This CDR3 has 12 residues. The V end was cut by 3 bases, the J end by 8 bases, with 8 bases between. CDR3 DNA: TGTGCCAGCAGTGAGCAGGGTAAGCCCCAGCATTTT. As protein: CASSEQGKPQHF.

V and J are TRBV5-6 and TRBJ2-5; D is perhaps TRBD1 or TRBD2 (5 bases each). Deletions cut 0 bases from V and 4 bases from J, with 13 bases between. Germline loops: CDR1 SGHDT, CDR2 YYEEEE. This CDR3 is built from 15 residues. CDR3 bases: TGTGCCAGCAGCTTGGCAGCGGAAAGGGGAGAGACCCAGTACTTC. This sequence encodes CASSLAAERGETQYF.

The genes are TRBV7-9 and TRBJ2-3, with 9 nucleotides matching TRBD1. The ends lost 5 bases at V and 5 bases at J; junction bases unmatched: 5. The CDR3 length is 14 residues. CDR1 is SEHNR and CDR2 is FQNEAQ in the germline V gene (reference sequence). As DNA, the CDR3 is TGTGCCAGCAGCCACCGGGACAGGGAAGATACGCAGTATTTT. Translated, it gives CASSHRDREDTQYF.

The chain carries TRBV9 and TRBJ2-2; TRBD2 matches 11 bases. The CDR3 runs to 17 residues. Germline V lookup: CDR1 SGDLS, CDR2 YYNGEE. J was trimmed by 3 bases and V by 3 bases; bases with no gene match: 7. CDR3 residues: CASSDHTSGGYTGELFF. Here the CDR3 DNA reads TGTGCCAGCAGCGATCACACTAGCGGGGGTTACACCGGGGAGCTGTTTTTT.

This clone was picked up one time. V is TRBV7-9 and J is TRBJ2-1, with a weak D call TRBD1 (6 bases). The ends were cut back, 1 base at V and 8 bases at J, with 12 bases in the middle. The germline gives CDR1 SEHNR, CDR2 FQNEAQ (reference sequence). The CDR3 covers 14 residues. The CDR3 loop reads CASSLGQGLDEQFF. The CDR3 DNA sequence: TGTGCCAGCAGCTTAGGGCAGGGGTTAGATGAGCAGTTCTTC.

The chain joins TRBV28 to TRBJ1-5; 7 nucleotides agree with TRBD1. The CDR3 contains 15 residues. V lost 6 bases and J lost 0; bases outside the gene matches: 5. The germline V gene has CDR1 MDHEN and CDR2 SYDVKM. The CDR3 sequence: CASRRTGSSNQPQHF. The CDR3 bases are TGTGCCAGCAGGCGGACAGGCTCTAGCAATCAGCCCCAGCATTTT. Variable domain in full (rest from reference TRBV28 and TRBJ1-5): DVKVTQSSRYLVKRTGEKVFLECVQDMDHENMFWYRQDPGLGLRLIYFSYDVKMKEKGDIPEGYSVSREKKERFSLILESASTNQTSMYLCASRRTGSSNQPQHFGDGTRLSIL.

The chain couples TRBV9 to TRBJ2-7; D call uncertain. The V and J ends lost 0 bases and 2 bases respectively, with 12 bases between them. CDR3 length: 15 residues. The germline V gene has CDR1 SGDLS and CDR2 YYNGEE. DNA of the CDR3: TGTGCCAGCAGCGTAGAGATAGGAGCAGCCTACGAGCAGTACTTC. Protein: CASSVEIGAAYEQYF.

The chain has TRBV10-3 and TRBJ1-4; perhaps TRBD1 as D (5 bases). The CDR3 covers 12 residues. Trimming took off 4 bases at V and 6 bases at J, with 6 bases between the two ends. CDR1 ENHRY and CDR2 SYGVKD come from the germline V gene. The CDR3 sequence: CAISAGDEKLFF. The DNA of the CDR3 is TGTGCCATCAGTGCGGGGGATGAAAAACTGTTTTTT.

The chain has TRBV7-9 and TRBJ2-5, with D tentatively TRBD2 (5 bases). CDR3 length: 12 residues. CDR1 and CDR2 from the germline V gene are SEHNR and FQNEAQ (reference sequence). Trimming pared 6 bases from V and 5 bases from J, leaving 10 bases between. The CDR3 here is CASRGSMETQYF. The CDR3 DNA reads as TGTGCCAGCAGGGGGAGTATGGAGACCCAGTACTTC.

The J gene is TRBJ2-1, the V gene TRBV9, with D possibly matching TRBD2 (6 bases). The CDR3 spans 17 residues. The V gene lost 0 bases and the J gene lost 10 bases, with 23 bases spanning the gap. CDR1 SGDLS and CDR2 YYNGEE come from the germline V gene. The CDR3 coding sequence is TGTGCCAGCAGCGTAGCTTCTGGGGACTCTCCCCGCCGAGAGCAGTTCTTC. Its protein product is CASSVASGDSPRREQFF.

The rearrangement joins TRBV4-1 to TRBJ1-2, with 7 bases aligning to TRBD1. Trimming cost V 4 bases and J 0 bases; bases outside gene matches: 11. CDR1 and CDR2 from the germline V gene are MGHRA and YSYEKL. CDR3 length: 17 amino acids. The DNA for the CDR3 is TGCGCCAGCAGCCCAAGTGGAAGGGACAGATCTAACTATGGCTACACCTTC. This gives the protein CASSPSGRDRSNYGYTF.

V gene TRBV11-2 combines with J gene TRBJ1-5; D gene unclear. CDR1 is SGHAT and CDR2 is FQNNGV in the germline V gene. With 0 bases removed from V and 5 bases from J, the gap between germline ends came to 11 bases. The CDR3 is made up of 15 amino acids. In nucleotides, the CDR3 is TGTGCCAGCAGCTTAGAGGGGAGTGGGGATCAGCCCCAGCATTTT. Its translation is CASSLEGSGDQPQHF.

This rearrangement joins TRBV15 to TRBJ1-2, with 9 bases that match TRBD1. The germline V gene encodes CDR1 LNHNV and CDR2 YYDKDF (reference sequence). This CDR3 is 18 amino acids long. J was trimmed by 2 bases and V by 1 base; bases with no gene match: 11. The CDR3 region has the DNA TGTGCCACCAGCAGAGGCCTTACAGGGGGCAACAACAACTATGGCTACACCTTC. Protein: CATSRGLTGGNNNYGYTF. The full variable domain, rest sourced from reference TRBV15 and TRBJ1-2, is DAMVIQNPRYQVTQFGKPVTLSCSQTLNHNVMYWYQQKSSQAPKLLFHYYDKDFNNEADTPDNFQSRRPNTSFCFLDIRSPGLGDTAMYLCATSRGLTGGNNNYGYTFGSGTRLTVV.

The table lists this clone with a few counts. The rearrangement uses TRBV6-5 and TRBJ2-3, with 7 bases lining up with TRBD1. J gave up 6 bases and V 8 bases, and 8 bases lay outside the gene matches. CDR1 MNHEY and CDR2 SVGAGI come from the germline V gene. The CDR3 spans 13 residues. CDR3 DNA sequence: TGTGCCAGCGCCGACAGGGAAATCGATACGCAGTATTTT. Translation: CASADREIDTQYF.

V and J are TRBV28 and TRBJ2-7; TRBD1 matches at 9 bases. The CDR3 covers 14 residues. Germline trimming cut 6 bases from V and 6 bases from J; bases unmatched to any gene: 9. Germline CDR1 is MDHEN and CDR2 is SYDVKM. The CDR3 nucleotides are TGTGCCAGCAGACGACAGGGGGACCTCGGCGAGCAGTACTTC. The encoded protein is CASRRQGDLGEQYF.

The chain combines TRBV27 with TRBJ1-2, with D hard to call. This CDR3 region has 14 residues. V gave up 3 bases and J gave up 2 bases, with 10 bases separating them. Germline loops: CDR1 MNHEY, CDR2 SMNVEV (reference sequence). CDR3: CASSFSGSNYGYTF. The CDR3 nucleotides are TGTGCCAGCAGTTTCTCAGGAAGCAACTATGGCTACACCTTC.

The chain carries TRBV6-5 and TRBJ2-7; no definite D call. The CDR3 totals 13 residues. The V gene lost 5 bases and the J gene lost 4 bases, with 12 bases spanning the gap. Germline CDR1 MNHEY, CDR2 SVGAGI. CDR3 sequence: CASSQFDGYEQYF. CDR3 bases: TGTGCCAGCAGTCAATTCGACGGGTACGAGCAGTACTTC.

V is TRBV11-3 and J is TRBJ2-1, with D maybe TRBD2 (5 bases). CDR3 length equals 16 residues. The germline V and J ends were trimmed by 5 bases and 2 bases, with 16 bases remaining between them. CDR1 is SGHNT and CDR2 is YENEEA in the germline V gene. The CDR3 region is CASSPQGGSTYNEQFF. Written as DNA, the CDR3 is TGTGCCAGCAGCCCTCAAGGTGGGAGCACCTACAATGAGCAGTTCTTC.

The rearrangement uses TRBV7-3 and TRBJ2-3, with TRBD2 matching 10 bases. The CDR3 runs 16 residues. The junction had 13 bases not matched to a gene; V was cut back by 5 bases and J by 8 bases. In germline, CDR1 is SGHTA, CDR2 FQGTGA. As DNA, the CDR3 is TGTGCCAGCAGCCCGACCGGGACTAGCGAGGGGGGTACGCAGTATTTT. It yields the protein CASSPTGTSEGGTQYF.

The chain recombines TRBV7-6 with TRBJ1-1; tentatively, D is TRBD1 (5 bases). The CDR3 covers 17 residues. V lost 3 bases to trimming and J lost 0 bases, with 17 bases between them. Germline V CDR1 and CDR2: SGHVS, FNYEAQ. The CDR3 DNA reads TGTGCCAGCAGCTTTGGGGAGTTACGACAGTTGAACACTGAAGCTTTCTTT. Translating it yields CASSFGELRQLNTEAFF.

This chain joins TRBV10-3 and TRBJ2-5; D unclear. This CDR3 comprises 13 residues. V dropped 2 bases and J dropped 11 bases, with 15 bases sitting between them. Per germline, CDR1 ENHRY and CDR2 SYGVKD. CDR3 loop: CAISEPPSVGQYF. CDR3 DNA: TGTGCCATCAGTGAGCCTCCGAGCGTCGGGCAGTACTTC.

The chain employs TRBV7-2 and TRBJ2-3; D not certain. This CDR3 is 15 amino acids long. From germline, CDR1 is SGHTA and CDR2 FQGNSA. V lost 1 base and J 2 bases, leaving 10 bases between the germline ends. Here the CDR3 reads CASSLDGQYTDTQYF. The CDR3 DNA reads as TGTGCCAGCAGCTTAGATGGGCAGTACACAGATACGCAGTATTTT.

The chain is built from TRBV6-6 and TRBJ2-1; D is undetermined. Germline-derived CDR1 and CDR2 are MNHNY and SVGAGI (reference sequence). This CDR3 contains 15 residues. V gave up 7 bases and J gave up 0 bases, with 13 bases separating them. The DNA for the CDR3 is TGTGCCAGCACTCAGACTTCCAGCTCCTACAATGAGCAGTTCTTC. Translating it yields CASTQTSSSYNEQFF.

The V call is TRBV6-1, the J call TRBJ2-7; TRBD1 aligns across 8 bases. V was clipped by 2 bases and J by 4 bases; unmatched bases: 4. There are 14 residues in the CDR3. From germline, CDR1 is MNHNS and CDR2 SASEGT. DNA of the CDR3: TGTGCCAGCAGTGAATGGACAGGGATGTACGAGCAGTACTTC. Encoded protein: CASSEWTGMYEQYF.

J is TRBJ1-1 and V is TRBV7-2, with a possible D match to TRBD1 (6 bases). Germline V gene lookup returns CDR1 SGHTA and CDR2 FQGNSA. Trimming took off 3 bases at V and 0 bases at J, with 11 bases between the two ends. The CDR3 loop spans 15 amino acids. The CDR3 coding sequence is TGTGCCAGCAGCTTCCGGGACACACTGAACACTGAAGCTTTCTTT. It yields the protein CASSFRDTLNTEAFF.

This clone came up once. This sequence joins TRBV5-6 and TRBJ2-7, with unresolved D. The CDR3 covers 13 residues. The V gene's germline CDR1 is SGHDT and CDR2 YYEEEE. Trimming cost V 4 bases and J 0 bases, with 8 bases left between them. The DNA for the CDR3 is TGTGCCAGCAGCATTGTGAGCTCCTACGAGCAGTACTTC. Amino acid sequence: CASSIVSSYEQYF.

The chain is built from TRBV27 and TRBJ2-7; TRBD2 matches at 7 bases. Unmatched junction bases numbered 10, after V lost 5 bases and J lost 3 bases. CDR1 and CDR2 (germline): MNHEY, SMNVEV (reference sequence). The CDR3 totals 15 residues. CDR3 amino acids: CASSPGPGGLYEQYF. CDR3 nucleotides: TGTGCCAGCAGTCCCGGGCCGGGGGGACTCTACGAGCAGTACTTC.

This clone was found once. This sequence joins TRBV13 and TRBJ1-1; perhaps TRBD1 as D (5 bases). V was cut by 3 bases and J by 5 bases, with 7 bases left in between. CDR3 length: 12 residues. Germline lookup yields CDR1 PRHDT and CDR2 FYEKMQ (reference sequence). The DNA of the CDR3 is TGTGCCAGCAGCTTGGGGGTGACTGAAGCTTTCTTT. Residues: CASSLGVTEAFF.

This chain connects TRBV19 to TRBJ1-1; D is undetermined. CDR3 length: 14 amino acids. Germline V gene data show CDR1 as LNHDA and CDR2 as SQIVND (reference sequence). Trimming left V 6 bases short and J 0 bases short, with 11 bases between. CDR3 coding DNA: TGTGCCAGTAGATTCATGGGGATGAACACTGAAGCTTTCTTT. Translated, it gives CASRFMGMNTEAFF.